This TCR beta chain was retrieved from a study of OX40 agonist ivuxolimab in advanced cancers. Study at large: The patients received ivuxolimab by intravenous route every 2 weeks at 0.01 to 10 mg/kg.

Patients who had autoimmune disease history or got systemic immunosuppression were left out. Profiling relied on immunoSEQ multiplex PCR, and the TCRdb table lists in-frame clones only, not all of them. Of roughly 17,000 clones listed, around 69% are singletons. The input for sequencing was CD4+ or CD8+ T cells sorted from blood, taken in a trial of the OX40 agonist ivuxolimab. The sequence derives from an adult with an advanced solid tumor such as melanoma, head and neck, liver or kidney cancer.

CDR3 protein: CASSPTSGRGETQYF. The DNA for the CDR3 is TGTGCCAGCAGCCCCACTAGCGGGAGAGGAGAGACCCAGTACTTC. The genes are TRBV25-1 and TRBJ2-5; 11 nucleotides agree with TRBD2. The CDR3 spans 15 residues. Germline CDR1 is MGHDK and CDR2 is SYGVNS. V gave up 6 bases and J gave up 4 bases; unmatched junction bases: 7. Variable domain in full (rest from reference TRBV25-1 and TRBJ2-5): EADIYQTPRYLVIGTGKKITLECSQTMGHDKMYWYQQDPGMELHLIHYSYGVNSTEKGDLSSESTVSRIRTEHFPLTLESARPSHTSQYLCASSPTSGRGETQYFGPGTRLLVL.